A single sample is the source of the 15 T cell receptor beta chains below, sequenced in a study of CD8 T cells in ankylosing spondylitis. MiXCR was run by TCRdb on the 5' RACE reads, yielding one entry per CDR3 protein. Here the sample spans a few hundred thousand distinct CDR3 sequences, around a tenth being singletons. Material for sequencing was blood, either unsorted or a sorted T cell fraction (not recorded which). The receptor set was obtained from a male donor with ankylosing spondylitis or in good health (not recorded which).

This clonotype has at least ten counts. The chain has TRBV27 and TRBJ2-1; the match to TRBD2 covers 8 bases. The CDR3 has 17 amino acids. Germline CDR1 is MNHEY and CDR2 is SMNVEV (reference sequence). J was trimmed by 2 bases and V by 6 bases; bases with no gene match: 12. CDR3 in DNA: TGTGCCAGCAGAACGGGGGGGGGCACCTCTGCCTACAATGAGCAGTTCTTC. Its translation: CASRTGGGTSAYNEQFF.

Ten or more counts support this clonotype. The chain is built from TRBV5-1 and TRBJ1-3; a possible D gene is TRBD1 (5 bases). Germline CDR1 and CDR2: SGHRS and YFSETQ. CDR3 size: 15 residues. V was pared by 0 bases and J by 5 bases, with 12 bases between. CDR3 in amino acids: CASSLAGEARNTIYF. The CDR3 nucleotides are TGCGCCAGCAGCTTGGCGGGGGAGGCCCGAAACACCATATATTTT.

This clonotype occurred many times. V and J are TRBV6-5 and TRBJ2-1; 7 bases match TRBD2. This CDR3 is built from 17 residues. V lost 0 bases and J lost 3; bases outside the gene matches: 8. Per the germline V gene, CDR1 is MNHEY and CDR2 is SVGAGI. The CDR3 DNA reads TGTGCCAGCAGTTACTCCGGCCCCGCGGGGGTCTACAATGAGCAGTTCTTC. Its translation: CASSYSGPAGVYNEQFF.

To note about this clonotype: Given a much more abundant clone one base away, this may be a read error. This sequence joins TRBV18 and TRBJ1-5; TRBD1 agrees at 7 bases. CDR1 and CDR2 from the germline V gene are KGHSH and LQKENI. The CDR3 is made up of 16 amino acids. The CDR3, as DNA: TGTGTCAGCTCATCCAACCCAACAGGGGTTAATCAGCCCCAGCATTTT. This codes for CVSSSNPTGVNQPQHF.

In its sample, this clonotype was seen a few times. V and J are TRBV12-3 or TRBV12-4 and TRBJ2-3, with D maybe TRBD1 (5 bases). V lost 9 bases and J 4 bases, leaving 14 bases between the germline ends. The CDR3 has 13 amino acids. The CDR3 region has the DNA TGTGCCAGGGGGCCTCGGGTGGCAGATACGCAGTATTTT. Translation: CARGPRVADTQYF.

This clonotype was observed at least ten times. In nucleotides, the CDR3 is TGCGCCAGCAGCTTGGCCCACAGAAACTATGAAAAACTGTTTTTT. Encoded protein: CASSLAHRNYEKLFF. The chain couples TRBV5-1 to TRBJ1-4, with unresolved D. The CDR3 contains 15 residues. V was pared by 0 bases and J by 6 bases, with 12 bases between. CDR1 and CDR2 (germline): SGHRS, YFSETQ.

This clonotype was detected ten times or more. This chain's CDR3 is CASSARPSGPLGETQYF. As DNA, the CDR3 is TGTGCCAGCAGCGCACGACCTAGCGGCCCCCTCGGGGAGACCCAGTACTTC. The chain employs TRBV11-2 and TRBJ2-5, with 7 bases that match TRBD2. Germline-derived CDR1 and CDR2 are SGHAT and FQNNGV. The V segment lost 5 bases and the J segment 5 bases; nucleotides outside the gene matches: 17. The length of the CDR3 is 17 residues.

The J gene is TRBJ1-2, the V gene TRBV9, with TRBD1 matching over 7 bases. The V gene's germline CDR1 is SGDLS and CDR2 YYNGEE. The CDR3 spans 15 residues. Trimming cost V 6 bases and J 0 bases; bases outside gene matches: 8. The CDR3, as DNA: TGTGCCAGCAACCTGAAGACAGGGTCTAACTATGGCTACACCTTC. It specifies CASNLKTGSNYGYTF.

This chain connects TRBV21-1 to TRBJ2-3; the table's D call, TRBD2, has no DNA check behind it. TRBV21-1 represents a pseudogene. The CDR3 runs to 16 residues. CDR3 region: CASRVASGGDTDTQYF. The CDR3, as DNA: TGTGCCAGCAGAGTGGCTAGCGGGGGCGACACAGATACGCAGTATTTT.

This clonotype was observed at least ten times. This chain connects TRBV4-2 to TRBJ2-1; TRBD2 aligns across 9 bases. Trimming removed 0 bases from V and 6 bases from J; junction bases left unmatched: 6. The CDR3 covers 16 residues. Germline V CDR1 and CDR2: LGHNA, YNFKEQ. CDR3 DNA sequence: TGTGCCAGCAGCCAAGATGGCGGGGGGGCCGCCAATGAGCAGTTCTTC. Encoded protein: CASSQDGGGAANEQFF.

This clonotype occurred many times. The gene calls are TRBV20-1 and TRBJ1-1, with D possibly being TRBD1 (5 bases). CDR1 DFQATT and CDR2 SNEGSKA come from the germline V gene (reference sequence). This CDR3 is 11 amino acids long. The germline V and J ends were trimmed by 6 bases and 8 bases, with 13 bases remaining between them. CDR3 sequence: CSALTRGEAFF. In nucleotides, the CDR3 is TGCAGTGCGCTAACCCGGGGGGAAGCTTTCTTT.

This clonotype turned up a few times. The V call is TRBV18, the J call TRBJ2-7, with 10 bases lining up with TRBD1. The CDR3 extends over 15 amino acids. V shed 5 bases, J shed 7 bases, and the junction held 11 bases outside the gene matches. CDR1 and CDR2 (germline): KGHSH, LQKENI. The chain's CDR3 is CASSARTGGSGEQYF. The CDR3 bases are TGTGCCAGCTCAGCGCGGACAGGGGGATCAGGGGAGCAGTACTTC.

This clonotype showed up many times. The chain recombines TRBV5-1 with TRBJ2-5; 10 bases fit TRBD2. The V gene end was trimmed by 4 bases and the J gene end by 5 bases; junction bases not matched to a gene: 11. The CDR3 has 16 amino acids. In germline, CDR1 is SGHRS, CDR2 YFSETQ. The CDR3 loop reads CASSPRASGGGETQYF. As DNA, the CDR3 is TGCGCCAGCAGCCCCCGGGCTAGCGGGGGCGGGGAGACCCAGTACTTC.

The chain has TRBV5-1 and TRBJ2-7, with D possibly matching TRBD2 (5 bases). V was clipped by 0 bases and J by 5 bases, with 15 bases between them. Germline V gene sequence: CDR1 SGHRS, CDR2 YFSETQ. This CDR3 region has 15 residues. CDR3 region: CASSLAGSVMNEQYF. The CDR3 DNA is TGCGCCAGCAGCTTGGCGGGTAGCGTCATGAACGAGCAGTACTTC.

This clonotype was detected many times. This chain joins TRBV20-1 and TRBJ2-3, with D possibly TRBD2 on 6 matching bases. The V end lost 6 bases, the J end lost 4 bases, and 11 bases lay between the germline ends. Germline CDR1 is DFQATT and CDR2 is SNEGSKA (reference sequence). The length of the CDR3 is 12 residues. In DNA, the CDR3 is TGCAGTGCCCTAACTAGCTCAGATACGCAGTATTTT. Amino acid sequence: CSALTSSDTQYF.